This is a list of T cell receptor beta chains from one sample in a study of T cells of healthy individuals. TCRdb fed the 5' RACE reads into MiXCR, producing one record per CDR3 protein. This sample has 95,000 to 100,000 distinct CDR3 sequences, with roughly 15% found just once. The receptors shown here come from a human donor in good health. The CDR3 runs from the conserved cysteine through the conserved F or W. A D gene is named only where the DNA matches it firmly. Size tells how often a clone was seen (once, few, many) or the class of an expanded clone, and some rows leave it out.

v_call	j_call	d_call	clone_size	cdr3_nt	cdr3_aa
TRBV12-3/TRBV12-4	TRBJ1-5	.	.	TGTGCCAGCAGTCGAGGGACGCACAATCAGCCCCAGCATTTT	CASSRGTHNQPQHF
TRBV5-1	TRBJ1-1	.	once	TGCGCCAGCAGCTTGTTAGAGAGAGGGACTGAAGCTTTCTTT	CASSLLERGTEAFF
TRBV28	TRBJ1-1	.	.	TGTGCCAGCAGGCACGTTCTCATGAACACTGAAGCTTTCTTT	CASRHVLMNTEAFF
TRBV12-3/TRBV12-4	TRBJ1-1	TRBD1	.	TGTGCCAGCAGCTGGGACAGGGGTACCTTAAATACCCAAGCTTTCTTT	CASSWDRGTLNTQAFF
TRBV6-5	TRBJ2-1	.	.	TGTGCCAGCAGTTTGGGACATGGCATGTTTAATGAGCAGTTCTTC	CASSLGHGMFNEQFF
TRBV6-5	TRBJ2-1	TRBD1	few	TGTGCCAGCAGCACCGACAGGGGGTCTTCCTACAATGAGCAGTTCTTC	CASSTDRGSSYNEQFF
TRBV12-5	TRBJ2-1	.	many	TGTGCTAGTGGTTTGGTACTCGGTAGTGAGCAGTTCTTC	CASGLVLGSEQFF
TRBV15	TRBJ2-1	.	.	TGTGCCACCAGCAGGCTCAGGACTCCCTACAATGAGCAGTTCTTC	CATSRLRTPYNEQFF
TRBV20-1	TRBJ1-5	TRBD1	.	TGCAGTGCGGGGACAGGGGTTGGCAATCAGCCCCAGCATTTT	CSAGTGVGNQPQHF
TRBV4-2	TRBJ1-4	.	few	TGTGCCAGCAGCCAAGTGCCCCGGGGAAATGAAAAACTGTTTTTT	CASSQVPRGNEKLFF
TRBV20-1	TRBJ1-3	.	many	TGCAGTGCTCCCGACGGGGGAGACACCATATATTTT	CSAPDGGDTIYF
TRBV6-1	TRBJ2-7	.	.	TGTGCCAGCACCGACACCCGGGACTCGGGGGAGCAGTACTTC	CASTDTRDSGEQYF
TRBV3-1	TRBJ1-4	.	few	TGTGCCAGCAGCCATTGGGGGCGCACTTCAGATGAAAAACTGTTTTTT	CASSHWGRTSDEKLFF
TRBV5-6	TRBJ2-5	TRBD2	few	TGTGCCAGCAACTCCGGGACTAGCGGGAGAGAGACCCAGTACTTC	CASNSGTSGRETQYF
TRBV12-3/TRBV12-4	TRBJ2-7	.	few	TGTGCCAGCAGTTTTTCCTGGGACATGTACGACGAGCAGTACTTC	CASSFSWDMYDEQYF
TRBV7-9	TRBJ1-5	.	.	TGTGCCAGCAGCTTCGACAGTAGTCAGCCCCAGCATTTT	CASSFDSSQPQHF
TRBV6-5	TRBJ1-3	.	.	TGTGCCAGCAAACACAGGAGAGGCTCTGGAAACACCATATATTTT	CASKHRRGSGNTIYF
TRBV28	TRBJ1-3	TRBD1	many	TGTGCCACCCAGGACAGGGCTGGAAACACCATATATTTT	CATQDRAGNTIYF
TRBV20-1	TRBJ2-4	.	few	TGCAGTGCTCAACCGGGACAACGAGCCAAAAACATTCAGTACTTC	CSAQPGQRAKNIQYF
TRBV20-1	TRBJ1-6	.	.	TGCAGTGCTAAGGCGTCCTCCGAGAGTTCACCCCTCCACTTT	CSAKASSESSPLHF
TRBV3-1	TRBJ1-2	.	.	TGTGCCAGCAGCCTGGACAGTTCAATGGGAGGCTACACCTTC	CASSLDSSMGGYTF
TRBV20-1	TRBJ2-3	.	few	TGCAGTGCTAGAGATCCCGGGTCCATCACAGATACGCAGTATTTT	CSARDPGSITDTQYF
TRBV29-1	TRBJ2-1	.	many	TGCAGCGTTGAAGATCGAAGGGTATTTGGCCCCAACTCCTACAATGAGCAGTTCTTC	CSVEDRRVFGPNSYNEQFF
TRBV4-1	TRBJ1-2	.	many	TGCGCCAGCAGCCATCCCGGGGCGGGGAGGAGGGATGGCTACACCTTC	CASSHPGAGRRDGYTF
TRBV6-4	TRBJ2-1	.	many	TGTGCCAGCAGTGAAGGGGGAGGCTCCTACAATGAGCAGTTCTTC	CASSEGGGSYNEQFF
TRBV15	TRBJ1-5	.	.	TGTGCCACCAGCGGGAGCTATTTTAGCAATCAGCCCCAGCATTTT	CATSGSYFSNQPQHF
TRBV28	TRBJ2-5	.	many	TGTGCCAGCAGTTTATCGTTCTCCGACAGCATAAACCAAGAGACCCAGTACTTC	CASSLSFSDSINQETQYF
TRBV20-1	TRBJ2-1	TRBD1	.	TGCAGTGCTAGGTACGGGACAGGGGGCAATGAGCAGTTCTTC	CSARYGTGGNEQFF
TRBV6-5	TRBJ1-4	TRBD1	.	TGTGCCAGCAGCGACGGGACAGGGGACGAAAAACTGTTTTTT	CASSDGTGDEKLFF
TRBV4-3	TRBJ2-2	TRBD2	few	TGCGCCAGCAGCCAAGACGGGACTAGTAATCCCGGGGAGCTGTTTTTT	CASSQDGTSNPGELFF
TRBV7-2	TRBJ2-5	TRBD2	.	TGTGCCAGCAGTCGGGACTCGCCGGGGGGAGAGACCCAGTACTTC	CASSRDSPGGETQYF